Shown below are 5 T cell receptor beta chains from a single sample sequenced in a study of shared clonotypes between healthy human individuals. Produced via immunoSEQ multiplex PCR; TCRdb's table is partial and in-frame only. The table lists 2 million to 2.5 million clones, 90% to 95% of them singletons, with 0.36% in the top ten. The sequencing sample was made of naive CD4+ T cells from PBMCs. Regarding subset: CD45RA+ positively selected. These receptors were obtained from a man between 18 and 29 years old in good health. Some clones in this sample may be carry-over from other donors' samples.

V is TRBV7-2 and J is TRBJ2-2; TRBD1 matches at 12 bases. V trimming: 11 bases; J trimming: 5 bases; junction bases outside the gene matches: 6. CDR1 is SGHTA, CDR2 FQGNSA, per germline. CDR3 length: 14 amino acids. DNA for the CDR3: TGTGCCGGGGGACAGGGGGCGAGAACCGGGGAGCTGTTTTTT. This encodes CAGGQGARTGELFF.

This chain links TRBV10-3 with TRBJ1-5, with D unresolved. Trimming removed 10 bases at V and 4 bases at J, with 17 bases between. Per the germline V gene, CDR1 is ENHRY and CDR2 is SYGVKD. The CDR3 consists of 14 residues. CDR3 region: CATSKEGGNQPQHF. In nucleotides, the CDR3 is TGTGCCACCTCGAAGGAAGGCGGGAATCAGCCCCAGCATTTT.

This chain joins TRBV5-4 and TRBJ2-7; D possibly corresponds to TRBD2 (6 bases). V dropped 3 bases and J dropped 7 bases, with 20 bases sitting between them. Looked up from germline, CDR1 is SGHNT and CDR2 is YYREEE (reference sequence). The CDR3 runs 15 residues. CDR3 in amino acids: CASSSLVTGAGEQYF. As DNA, the CDR3 is TGTGCCAGCAGCTCCCTGGTGACCGGGGCGGGGGAGCAGTACTTC.

The V gene is TRBV28, the J gene TRBJ2-3; D ambiguous. Germline CDR1 MDHEN, CDR2 SYDVKM. This CDR3 is built from 12 residues. V was shortened by 1 base and J by 5 bases, with 4 bases between the two germline ends. The CDR3 DNA follows: TGTGCCAGCAGTTTATATGGAGATACGCAGTATTTT. Its protein is CASSLYGDTQYF.

The chain couples TRBV6-6 to TRBJ2-2; 10 bases are a match to TRBD2. Trimming took 6 bases from V and 2 from J; bases not matched to a gene: 3. Germline assignment: CDR1 MNHNY and CDR2 SVGAGI (reference sequence). CDR3 length: 15 amino acids. The CDR3 DNA is TGTGCCAGCAGAACTAGCGGGGTTAACACCGGGGAGCTGTTTTTT. This codes for CASRTSGVNTGELFF.